This is a list of T cell receptor beta chains from one sample in a study of B cell selection in AIRE deficiency. Assay: immunoSEQ multiplex PCR; the TCRdb copy retains only in-frame clones and omits some. The sample has roughly 17,000 clones; about 92% are singletons. Source material: CD4+CD25+ Tregs sorted from PBMCs. Source of these receptors: a human donor in good health. Both conserved end residues are part of each CDR3. D genes are given only for firm matches. The listing skips clone size in some rows; elsewhere it reads once, few, many or a size class.

>TRBV25-1|TRBJ1-6|.|.
TGTGCCAGCAGAGACTGGGGCCGATCACCCCTCCACTTT
CASRDWGRSPLHF
>TRBV7-3|TRBJ1-1|TRBD1|.
TGTGCCAGCAGCTCTACAGGGGAGAAGGTTACTGAAGCTTTCTTT
CASSSTGEKVTEAFF
>TRBV14|TRBJ1-3|TRBD1|.
TGTGCCAGCAGCCTTTTTTTCTCCGGGACAGGGCCGACCTCTGGAAACACCATATATTTT
CASSLFFSGTGPTSGNTIYF
>TRBV5-5|TRBJ2-2|.|.
TGTGCCAGCAGCTTGGGACAGGTTGACACCGGGGAGCTGTTTTTT
CASSLGQVDTGELFF
>TRBV6-5|TRBJ1-4|.|.
TGTGCCAGCACTAGACCTCGAGAAAAACTGTTTTTT
CASTRPREKLFF
>TRBV18|TRBJ2-3|TRBD2|.
TGTGCCAGCTCAATACTAGCGGGGGCAGATACGCAGTATTTT
CASSILAGADTQYF
>TRBV30|TRBJ2-5|.|.
TGTGCCTGGGGGCCCGGACTGACACGGGGGCCAGAGACCCAGTACTTC
CAWGPGLTRGPETQYF
>TRBV27|TRBJ1-1|TRBD1|.
TGTGCCAGCAGTCCCGATTCGGGACAGGGGGGGACTGAAGCTTTCTTT
CASSPDSGQGGTEAFF
>TRBV7-3|TRBJ2-2|.|.
TGTGCCAGCAGCTTATTTAGGGCGGGCACCGGGGAGCTGTTTTTT
CASSLFRAGTGELFF
>TRBV7-9|TRBJ2-5|.|once
TGCGCCAGCAGCTTAGGAAAAGCGGTCGAAGAGACCCAGTACTTC
CASSLGKAVEETQYF
>TRBV18|TRBJ2-1|TRBD1|.
TGTGCCAGCTCAACCGACAGGGGCAATTACAATGAGCAGTTCTTC
CASSTDRGNYNEQFF